What follows is one T cell receptor (beta chain) and its context. The data stem from a study of T cells in Graves' hyperthyroidism and ophthalmopathy. Amplified TCR beta CDR3 regions came from RNA transcripts. When the TCR CDR3 underwent first-round RT-PCR, the HTBI primer set was used. Each CDR3 protein gets one entry after TCRdb re-called the multiplex PCR reads with MiXCR. The repertoire holds some 530,000 distinct CDR3 sequences, with around a fifth as singletons. This sequence originates from a woman aged 70-85 years with Graves' ophthalmopathy. Sequencing input: blood.

The CDR3 sequence is CASSGGVRRGNIQYF. In DNA form, the CDR3 reads TGTGCCAGCAGCGGGGGGGTACGACGAGGAAACATTCAGTACTTC. The rearrangement links TRBV7-2 to TRBJ2-4, with TRBD2 identical over 7 bases. This CDR3 contains 15 residues. Germline values: CDR1 SGHTA, CDR2 FQGNSA. The J segment lost 6 bases and the V segment lost 5 bases, leaving 10 bases of the junction unmatched.